This TCR beta chain was found in a study of cytomegalovirus exposure and HLA in healthy donors. Use of 60 Vbeta and 13 Jbeta primers characterized the PCR. Data came from immunoSEQ multiplex PCR; TCRdb stores just in-frame clones and leaves some out. The table includes approximately 140,000 clones, 65% to 85% detected once. This receptor was obtained from a woman in her thirties or forties in good health and CMV-seronegative. Source material: PBMCs.

CDR3 nucleotides: TGTGCCAGCAGCCTATCCCGACAGGGGAACTATGGCTACACCTTC. The encoded protein is CASSLSRQGNYGYTF. The chain has TRBV7-9 and TRBJ1-2; TRBD1 matches at 8 bases. The germline V gene has CDR1 SEHNR and CDR2 FQNEAQ (reference sequence). V lost 5 bases and J lost 2; bases outside the gene matches: 7. The CDR3 sequence is 15 residues long.